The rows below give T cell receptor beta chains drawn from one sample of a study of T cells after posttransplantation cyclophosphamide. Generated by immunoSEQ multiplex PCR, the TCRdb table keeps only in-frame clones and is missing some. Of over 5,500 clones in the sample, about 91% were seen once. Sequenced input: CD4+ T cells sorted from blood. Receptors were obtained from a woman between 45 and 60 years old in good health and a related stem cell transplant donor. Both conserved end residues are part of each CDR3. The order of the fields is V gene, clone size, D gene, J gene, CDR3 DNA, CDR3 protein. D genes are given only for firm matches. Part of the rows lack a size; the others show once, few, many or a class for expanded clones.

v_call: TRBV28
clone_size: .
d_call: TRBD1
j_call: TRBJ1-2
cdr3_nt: TGTGCCAGCAGGCTACCGGGACAGGGTGACTACACCTTC
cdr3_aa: CASRLPGQGDYTF

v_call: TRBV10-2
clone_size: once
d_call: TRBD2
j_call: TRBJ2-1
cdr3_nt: TGCGCCAGCAGTGAGACCTTCCCCGGGACTAGCGGCCATGAGCAGTTCTTC
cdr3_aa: CASSETFPGTSGHEQFF

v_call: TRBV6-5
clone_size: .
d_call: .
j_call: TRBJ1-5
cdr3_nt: TGTGCCAGCAGGAGGCAGGGTAGCAATCAGCCCCAGCATTTT
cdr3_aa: CASRRQGSNQPQHF

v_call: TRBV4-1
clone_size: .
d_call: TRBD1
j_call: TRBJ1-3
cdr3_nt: TGCGCCAGCAGCCAACAGCCTTGGGACAGAGGAAACACCATATATTTT
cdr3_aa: CASSQQPWDRGNTIYF

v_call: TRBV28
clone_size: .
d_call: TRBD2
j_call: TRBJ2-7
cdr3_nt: TGTGCCAGCAGCCCTCGGGCGGGAGGCCACGAGCAGTACTTC
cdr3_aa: CASSPRAGGHEQYF

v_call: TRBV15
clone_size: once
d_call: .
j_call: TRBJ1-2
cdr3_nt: TGTGCCACCAGCAGAGATAGAGGGGAAGCAGGGGTCCCTGGCTACACCTTC
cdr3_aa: CATSRDRGEAGVPGYTF

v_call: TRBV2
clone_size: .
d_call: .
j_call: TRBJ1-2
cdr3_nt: TGTGCCAGCAGTGAAGAGCGGTCTGGCTATGGCTACACCTTC
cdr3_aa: CASSEERSGYGYTF

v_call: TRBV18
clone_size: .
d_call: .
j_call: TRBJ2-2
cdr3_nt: TGTGCCAGCTCACGACTCGCTACACGAAACACCGGGGAGCTGTTTTTT
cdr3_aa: CASSRLATRNTGELFF

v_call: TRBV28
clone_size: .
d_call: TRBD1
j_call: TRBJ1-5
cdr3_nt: TGTGCCAGCAGACCCGGGACAGAAAATCAGCCCCAGCATTTT
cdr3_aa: CASRPGTENQPQHF

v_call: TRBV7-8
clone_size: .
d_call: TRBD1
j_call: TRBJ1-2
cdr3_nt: TGTGCCAGCAGTCTCGGGACAGGGTGGTATGGCTACACCTTC
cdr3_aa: CASSLGTGWYGYTF

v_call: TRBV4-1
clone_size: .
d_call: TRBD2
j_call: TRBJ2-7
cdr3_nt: TGCGCCAGCAGCCAAGATGGACTAGCGGGAGTAATCTACGAGCAGTACTTC
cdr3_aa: CASSQDGLAGVIYEQYF

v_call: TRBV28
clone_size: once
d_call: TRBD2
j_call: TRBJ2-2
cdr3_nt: TGTGCCAGCAAGGTACTAGCGGGAGGTAACACCGGGGAGCTGTTTTTT
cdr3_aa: CASKVLAGGNTGELFF

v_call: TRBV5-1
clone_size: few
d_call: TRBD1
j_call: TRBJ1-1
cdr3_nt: TGCGCCAGCAGCTTGGAGGGTCGTACAGGGGGTATGAACACTGAAGCTTTCTTT
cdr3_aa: CASSLEGRTGGMNTEAFF

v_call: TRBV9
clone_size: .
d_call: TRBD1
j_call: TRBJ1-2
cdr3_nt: TGTGCCAGCAGCGCGAAATGGACAGGGAATCGCTATGGCTACACCTTC
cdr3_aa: CASSAKWTGNRYGYTF

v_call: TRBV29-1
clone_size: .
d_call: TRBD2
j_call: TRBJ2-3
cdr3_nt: TGCAGCGTTGTCCTAGCGGGGTTCACAGATACGCAGTATTTT
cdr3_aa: CSVVLAGFTDTQYF

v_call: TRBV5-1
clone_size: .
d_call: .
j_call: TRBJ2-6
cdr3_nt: TGCGCCAGCAGCTTGGCTGGGCGCGGGGCCAACGTCCTGACTTTC
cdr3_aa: CASSLAGRGANVLTF

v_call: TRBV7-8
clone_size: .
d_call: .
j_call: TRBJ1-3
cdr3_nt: TGTGCCAGCAGCTTTGGGGCTAATCCGAGCTCTGGAAACACCATATATTTT
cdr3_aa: CASSFGANPSSGNTIYF

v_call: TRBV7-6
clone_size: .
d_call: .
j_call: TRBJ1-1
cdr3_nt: TGTGCCAGCAGCTTAGTGAGGGGTGGGGGCGACACTGAAGCTTTCTTT
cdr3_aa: CASSLVRGGGDTEAFF

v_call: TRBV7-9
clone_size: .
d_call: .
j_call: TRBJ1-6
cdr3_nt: TGTGCCAGCAGCTTATATCGTTCACCCCTCCACTTT
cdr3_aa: CASSLYRSPLHF

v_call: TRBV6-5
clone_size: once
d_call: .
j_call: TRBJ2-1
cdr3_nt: TGTGCCAGCAGGGACCAGGGCTCCTACAATGAGCAGTTCTTC
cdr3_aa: CASRDQGSYNEQFF

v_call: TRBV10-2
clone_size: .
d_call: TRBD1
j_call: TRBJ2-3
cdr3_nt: TGCGCCAGCAGTGAGTGGAGGACAGGGGGTTACACAGATACGCAGTATTTT
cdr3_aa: CASSEWRTGGYTDTQYF

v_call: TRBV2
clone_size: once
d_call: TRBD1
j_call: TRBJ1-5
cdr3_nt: TGTGCCAGCAGTAGGGACAGGGTGGATCAGCCCCAGCATTTT
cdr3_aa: CASSRDRVDQPQHF

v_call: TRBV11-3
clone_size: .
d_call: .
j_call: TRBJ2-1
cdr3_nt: TGTGCCAGCAGCCATACGCGTCGGGGTGAGCAGTTCTTC
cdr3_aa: CASSHTRRGEQFF

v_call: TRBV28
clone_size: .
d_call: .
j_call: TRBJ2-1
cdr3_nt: TGTGCCAGCAGTTTTTTGAGGAATGAGCAGTTCTTC
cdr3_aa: CASSFLRNEQFF